This TCR beta chain came from a study of control samples from healthy donors and cancer patients. Clones were sequenced by immunoSEQ multiplex PCR, and TCRdb holds only the in-frame ones, with some missing. In the table there are about 220,000 clones, around 94% of which are singletons. The source is a man aged 45 to 65 in good health. Sequenced sample: blood.

CDR3 protein: CASSLNTGENEKLFF. In DNA form, the CDR3 reads TGCGCCAGCAGCTTAAATACAGGGGAGAATGAAAAACTGTTTTTT. The V call is TRBV5-1, the J call TRBJ1-4; 7 bases fit TRBD1. With V trimmed by 2 bases and J by 5 bases, 6 bases remained unmatched. Germline CDR1 reads SGHRS; CDR2 reads YFSETQ. The CDR3 has 15 residues.